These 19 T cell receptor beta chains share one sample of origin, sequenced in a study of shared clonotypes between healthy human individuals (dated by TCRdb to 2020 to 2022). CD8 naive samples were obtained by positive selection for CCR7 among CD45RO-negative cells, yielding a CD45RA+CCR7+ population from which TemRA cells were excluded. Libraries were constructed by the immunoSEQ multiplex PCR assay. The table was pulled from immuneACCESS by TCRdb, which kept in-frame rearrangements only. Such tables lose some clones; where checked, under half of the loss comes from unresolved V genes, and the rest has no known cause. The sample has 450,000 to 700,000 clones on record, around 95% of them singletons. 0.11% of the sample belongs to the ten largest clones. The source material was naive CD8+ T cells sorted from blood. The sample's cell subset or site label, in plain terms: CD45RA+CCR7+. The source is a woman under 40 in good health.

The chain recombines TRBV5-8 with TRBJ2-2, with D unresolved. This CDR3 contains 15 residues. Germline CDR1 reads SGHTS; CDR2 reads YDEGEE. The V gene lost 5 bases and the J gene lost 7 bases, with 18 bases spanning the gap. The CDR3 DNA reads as TGTGCCAGCAGTTACAGTTATCTGGACGGCGGGGAGCTGTTTTTT. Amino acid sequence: CASSYSYLDGGELFF.

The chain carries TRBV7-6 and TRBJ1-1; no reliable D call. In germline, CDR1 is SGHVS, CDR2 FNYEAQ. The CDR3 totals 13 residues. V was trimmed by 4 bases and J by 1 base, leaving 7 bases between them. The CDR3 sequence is CASSSGWNTEAFF. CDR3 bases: TGTGCCAGCAGCTCCGGATGGAACACTGAAGCTTTCTTT.

CDR3 in amino acids: CATSRDLGGGAKNIQYF. The DNA for the CDR3 is TGTGCCACCAGCAGAGATCTGGGCGGGGGAGCCAAAAACATTCAGTACTTC. The chain uses TRBV15 and TRBJ2-4, with 7 bases matching TRBD2. The CDR3 totals 17 residues. Losses at the gene ends were 0 bases for V and 0 bases for J; bases not matched to a gene: 5. CDR1 LNHNV and CDR2 YYDKDF come from the germline V gene (reference sequence).

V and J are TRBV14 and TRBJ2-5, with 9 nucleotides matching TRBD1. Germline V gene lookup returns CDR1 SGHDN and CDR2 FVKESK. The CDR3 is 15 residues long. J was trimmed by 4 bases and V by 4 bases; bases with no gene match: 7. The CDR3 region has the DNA TGTGCCAGCAGCCCCACGGGACAGGGAAGAGAGACCCAGTACTTC. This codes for CASSPTGQGRETQYF.

The CDR3 is CASSPHVAQYF. The CDR3 DNA sequence: TGTGCCAGCAGTCCACACGTTGCGCAGTATTTT. The chain recombines TRBV28 with TRBJ2-3; D is ambiguous. This CDR3 comprises 11 residues. V was shortened by 5 bases and J by 10 bases, with 10 bases between the two germline ends. CDR1 is MDHEN and CDR2 is SYDVKM in the germline V gene. Full variable domain (remainder filled in from reference TRBV28 and TRBJ2-3): DVKVTQSSRYLVKRTGEKVFLECVQDMDHENMFWYRQDPGLGLRLIYFSYDVKMKEKGDIPEGYSVSREKKERFSLILESASTNQTSMYLCASSPHVAQYFGPGTRLTVL.

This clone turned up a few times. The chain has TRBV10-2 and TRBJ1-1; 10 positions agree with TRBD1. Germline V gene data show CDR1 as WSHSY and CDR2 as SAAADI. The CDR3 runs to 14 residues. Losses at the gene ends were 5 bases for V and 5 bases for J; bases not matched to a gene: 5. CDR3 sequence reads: CASSRTGGRTEAFF. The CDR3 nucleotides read TGCGCCAGCAGTCGGACAGGGGGAAGGACTGAAGCTTTCTTT.

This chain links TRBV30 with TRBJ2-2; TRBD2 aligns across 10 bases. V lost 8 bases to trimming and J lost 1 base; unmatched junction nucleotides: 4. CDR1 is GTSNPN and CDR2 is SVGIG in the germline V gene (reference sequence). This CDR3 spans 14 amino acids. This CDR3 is CAGTSGVNTGELFF. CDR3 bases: TGTGCCGGAACTAGCGGGGTGAACACCGGGGAGCTGTTTTTT.

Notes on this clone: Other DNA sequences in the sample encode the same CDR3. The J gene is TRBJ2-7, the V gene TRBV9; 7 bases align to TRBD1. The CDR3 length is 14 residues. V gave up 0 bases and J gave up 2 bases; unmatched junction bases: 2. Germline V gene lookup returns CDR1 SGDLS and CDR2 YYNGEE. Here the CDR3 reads CASSVGGTAYEQYF. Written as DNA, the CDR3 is TGTGCCAGCAGCGTAGGAGGGACAGCCTACGAGCAGTACTTC.

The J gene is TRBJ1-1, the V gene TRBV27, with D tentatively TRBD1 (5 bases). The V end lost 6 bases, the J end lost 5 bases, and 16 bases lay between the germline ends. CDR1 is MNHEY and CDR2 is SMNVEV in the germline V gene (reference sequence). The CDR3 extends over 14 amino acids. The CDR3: CASRPGRGGTEAFF. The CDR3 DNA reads TGTGCCAGCAGGCCGGGACGGGGGGGTACTGAAGCTTTCTTT.

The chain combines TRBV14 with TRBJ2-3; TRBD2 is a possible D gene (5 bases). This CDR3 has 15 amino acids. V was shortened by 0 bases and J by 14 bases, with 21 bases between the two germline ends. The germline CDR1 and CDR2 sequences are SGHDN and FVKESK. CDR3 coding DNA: TGTGCCAGCAGCCAAGATCGGGAAGGACCGCCGCCCACGTATTTT. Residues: CASSQDREGPPPTYF. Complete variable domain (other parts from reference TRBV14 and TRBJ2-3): EAGVTQFPSHSVIEKGQTVTLRCDPISGHDNLYWYRRVMGKEIKFLLHFVKESKQDESGMPNNRFLAERTGGTYSTLKVQPAELEDSGVYFCASSQDREGPPPTYFGPGTRLTVL.

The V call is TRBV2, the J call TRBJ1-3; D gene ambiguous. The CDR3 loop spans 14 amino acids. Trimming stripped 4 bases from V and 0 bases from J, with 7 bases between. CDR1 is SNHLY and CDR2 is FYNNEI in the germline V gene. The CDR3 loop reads CASSVSNSGNTIYF. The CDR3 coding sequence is TGTGCCAGCAGTGTGTCTAACTCTGGAAACACCATATATTTT.

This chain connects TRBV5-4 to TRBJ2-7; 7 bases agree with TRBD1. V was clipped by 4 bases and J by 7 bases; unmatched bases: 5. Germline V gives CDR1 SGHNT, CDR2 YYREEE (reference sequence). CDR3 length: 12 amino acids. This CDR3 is CASSLGTDEQYF. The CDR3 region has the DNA TGTGCCAGCAGCCTCGGGACAGATGAGCAGTACTTC. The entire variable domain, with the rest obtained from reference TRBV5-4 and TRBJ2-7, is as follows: ETGVTQSPTHLIKTRGQQVTLRCSSQSGHNTVSWYQQALGQGPQFIFQYYREEENGRGNFPPRFSGLQFPNYSSELNVNALELDDSALYLCASSLGTDEQYFGPGTRLTVT.

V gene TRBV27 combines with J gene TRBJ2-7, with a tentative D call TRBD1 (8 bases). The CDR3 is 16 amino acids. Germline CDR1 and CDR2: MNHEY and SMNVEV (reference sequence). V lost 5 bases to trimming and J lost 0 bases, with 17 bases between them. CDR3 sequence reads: CASSPSTGGVSYEQYF. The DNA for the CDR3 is TGTGCCAGCAGTCCCTCCACAGGGGGGGTCTCCTACGAGCAGTACTTC.

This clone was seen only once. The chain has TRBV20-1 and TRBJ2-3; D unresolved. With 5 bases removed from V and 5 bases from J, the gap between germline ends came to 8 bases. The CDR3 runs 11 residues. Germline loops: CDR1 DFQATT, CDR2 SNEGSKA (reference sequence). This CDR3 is CSADPLDTQYF. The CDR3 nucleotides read TGCAGTGCTGACCCACTAGATACGCAGTATTTT.

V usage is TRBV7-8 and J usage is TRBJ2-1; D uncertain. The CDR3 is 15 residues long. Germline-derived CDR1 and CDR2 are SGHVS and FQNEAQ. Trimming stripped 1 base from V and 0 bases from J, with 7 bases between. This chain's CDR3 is CASSLEGSSYNEQFF. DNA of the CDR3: TGTGCCAGCAGCTTAGAGGGAAGCTCCTACAATGAGCAGTTCTTC.

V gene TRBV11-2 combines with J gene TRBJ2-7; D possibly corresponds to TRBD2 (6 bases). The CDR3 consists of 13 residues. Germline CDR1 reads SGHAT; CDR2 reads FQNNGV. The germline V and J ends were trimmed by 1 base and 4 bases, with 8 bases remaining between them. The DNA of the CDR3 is TGTGCCAGCAGCTTAGGGGAGGAATACGAGCAGTACTTC. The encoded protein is CASSLGEEYEQYF.

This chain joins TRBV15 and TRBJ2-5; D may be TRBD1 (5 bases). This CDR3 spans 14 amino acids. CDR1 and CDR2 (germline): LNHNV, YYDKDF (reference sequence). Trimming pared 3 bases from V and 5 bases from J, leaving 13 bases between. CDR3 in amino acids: CATSSVQGLETQYF. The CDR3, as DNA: TGTGCCACCAGCAGCGTTCAGGGTCTTGAGACCCAGTACTTC. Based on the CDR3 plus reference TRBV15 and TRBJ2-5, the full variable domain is DAMVIQNPRYQVTQFGKPVTLSCSQTLNHNVMYWYQQKSSQAPKLLFHYYDKDFNNEADTPDNFQSRRPNTSFCFLDIRSPGLGDTAMYLCATSSVQGLETQYFGPGTRLLVL.

The CDR3 loop reads CAWRRGTKNIQYF. The CDR3 DNA reads as TGTGCCTGGAGACGGGGAACCAAAAACATTCAGTACTTC. The rearrangement joins TRBV30 to TRBJ2-4; tentative D call: TRBD2 (5 bases). This CDR3 is built from 13 residues. With 3 bases removed from V and 2 bases from J, the gap between germline ends came to 8 bases. Germline V gene data show CDR1 as GTSNPN and CDR2 as SVGIG (reference sequence).

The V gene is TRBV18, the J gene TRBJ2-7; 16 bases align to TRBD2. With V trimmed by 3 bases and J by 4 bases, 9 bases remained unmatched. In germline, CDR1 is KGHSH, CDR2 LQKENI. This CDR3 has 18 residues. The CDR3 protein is CASSPLGTSGRAGYEQYF. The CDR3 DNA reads TGTGCCAGCTCACCCCTGGGGACTAGCGGGAGGGCCGGGTACGAGCAGTACTTC.